A single T cell receptor beta chain is shown here with its context. This clone's antigen is unknown. No much larger clone is present one base from it, and per-base qualities are unavailable. The CDR3 covers 13 residues, taking in both the cysteine and the phenylalanine. Kept here is only the CDR3 DNA, which spans 39 bases and is read in frame from base 1. CDR1 and CDR2 (LGHNA, YNFKEQ) derive from the germline V gene. V and J are truncated by 1 base and 3 bases respectively, leaving an intervening sequence of 6 bases. For sequencing of the TCRbeta CDR3 region, genomic DNA was extracted from the sorted cells. The immunoSEQ Assay was used to sequence the TCRbeta CDR3 regions. TCRdb stores this immuneACCESS table with in-frame sequences only. Part of the clones is absent; in the studies checked, under half of the shortfall reflects unresolved V genes, and no reason is known for the rest. For this sample the table gives 96,000 or so clones, of which roughly 80% were detected only once. The ten largest account for approximately 5.5% of the sample.

This sample stems from a study of OX40 agonist ivuxolimab in advanced cancers. Regarding the complete study: Ivuxolimab was an agonistic, fully human IgG2 monoclonal antibody directed against OX40 (CD134), a costimulatory receptor. The monotherapy dose-escalation portion (N ≈ 56 patients) of the phase I ivuxolimab trial is reported in the paper. In the dose-escalation cohort, 82.7% of patients were male, and the mean age was approximately 60 years, with a range of about 23 to 85. Among the approximately 54 dose-escalation patients, approximately 20 had hepatocellular carcinoma, some 15 melanoma, 9 renal cell carcinoma and 9 head and neck cancer. Partial responses occurred in three dose-escalation patients: two with cutaneous melanoma and one with hepatocellular carcinoma. Intravenous ivuxolimab was administered to patients every 2 weeks at six dose levels: 0.01, 0.1, 0.3, 1.5, 3 and 10 mg/kg. Peripheral TCRbeta sequencing was intended to test whether TCR sequence diversity was altered and clonal T-cell expansion was caused by ivuxolimab. Prior anti-PD-1, anti-PD-L1 or anti-CTLA-4 therapy was permitted, and 40% of dose-escalation patients had received checkpoint inhibitors.

On the study overall, not on this receptor specifically: Low levels of normalized T-cell clonal expansion were also seen in some nonresponding patients. The antigen specificity of the clonally expanded peripheral T cells was not determined. At doses of 0.1 to 3.0 mg/kg, clonal expansion of both CD4+ and CD8+ T cells in blood was seen between baseline and week 6. In partial responders in the 0.1-3.0 mg/kg groups, normalized peripheral clonal expansion was found to be among the lowest, especially among CD8+ T cells. On average, CD8+ T cells showed more expanded clones than CD4+ T cells after ivuxolimab.

Patients with a history of autoimmune disease or receiving systemic immunosuppression were excluded from the trial. Peripheral blood for TCR sequencing was collected from all dose cohorts at baseline, on cycle 4 day 1, and on cycle 7 day 1. The samples were taken from a phase I, first-in-human, multicenter, open-label dose-escalation trial of ivuxolimab. Adults with locally advanced or metastatic head and neck squamous cell, hepatocellular, melanoma or renal cell carcinoma were enrolled in the trial. CD4+ and CD8+ T cells were sorted separately from peripheral blood before TCR sequencing. The rearranged segments are TRBV4-2 and TRBJ1-1, with the D gene not confidently named. This clonotype originated in an adult with an advanced solid tumor such as melanoma, head and neck, liver or kidney cancer. The sequencing used CD4+ or CD8+ T cells sorted from blood, collected in a trial of the OX40 agonist ivuxolimab. In nucleotide form, the sequence is TGTGCCAGCAGCCAAGTCGGGGACACTGAAGCTTTCTTT. Its translation is CASSQVGDTEAFF.